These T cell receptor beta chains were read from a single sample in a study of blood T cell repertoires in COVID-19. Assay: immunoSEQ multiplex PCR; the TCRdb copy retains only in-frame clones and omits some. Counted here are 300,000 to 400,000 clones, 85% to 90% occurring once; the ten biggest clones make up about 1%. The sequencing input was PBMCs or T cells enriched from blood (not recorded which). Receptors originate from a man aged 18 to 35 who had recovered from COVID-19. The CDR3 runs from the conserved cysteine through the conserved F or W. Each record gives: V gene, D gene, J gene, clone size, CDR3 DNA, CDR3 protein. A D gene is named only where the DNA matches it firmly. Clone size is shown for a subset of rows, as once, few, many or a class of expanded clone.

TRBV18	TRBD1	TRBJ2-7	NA	TGTGCCAGCTCACCACCCAGGACAGGTGTCGGCGAGCAGTACTTC	CASSPPRTGVGEQYF
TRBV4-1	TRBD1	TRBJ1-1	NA	TGCGCCAGCAGTACGGGACAGGGTTCCCCGGTACGTGAAGCTTTCTTT	CASSTGQGSPVREAFF
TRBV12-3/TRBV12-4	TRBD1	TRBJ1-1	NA	TGTGCCAGCAGTCCAGGGGGCGGCGGAGCTTTCTTT	CASSPGGGGAFF
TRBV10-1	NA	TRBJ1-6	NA	TGCGCCAGACCCCGGGGGTGGGGAAATTCACCCCTCCACTTT	CARPRGWGNSPLHF
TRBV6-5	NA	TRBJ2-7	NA	TGTGCCAGCAGTTACTCGACGCAGGCCCCCTACGAGCAGTACTTC	CASSYSTQAPYEQYF
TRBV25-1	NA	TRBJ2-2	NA	TGTGCCAGTGGGGCCCCGAACACCGGGGAGCTGTTTTTT	CASGAPNTGELFF
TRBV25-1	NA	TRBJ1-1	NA	TGTGCCAGCAGGAGGGACAAACTAGACAACACTGAAGCTTTCTTT	CASRRDKLDNTEAFF
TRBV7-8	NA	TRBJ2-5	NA	TGTGCCAGCAGCCTTAGTTGGGAGACCCAGTACTTC	CASSLSWETQYF
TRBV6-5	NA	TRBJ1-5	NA	TGTGCCAGCAGCCGATTCGGGGGTGATCAGCCCCAGCATTTT	CASSRFGGDQPQHF
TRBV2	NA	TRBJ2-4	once	TGTGCCAGCACCGAACTTAGGGAGAATGACATTCAGTACTTC	CASTELRENDIQYF
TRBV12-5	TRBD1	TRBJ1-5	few	TGTGCTAGTGGTTTCCAGGGGGACCAGCCCCAGCATTTT	CASGFQGDQPQHF
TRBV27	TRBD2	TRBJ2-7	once	TGTGCCAGCAGTTCTCCGACTAGCGGGAGCTACGAGCAGTACTTC	CASSSPTSGSYEQYF
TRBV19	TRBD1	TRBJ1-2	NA	TGTGCCAGTCGGACAGGGGCGGCCGGCTACACCTTC	CASRTGAAGYTF
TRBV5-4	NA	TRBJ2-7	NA	TGTGCCAGCAGCTTGAGGCAGGGGTTAGTCTACGAGCAGTACTTC	CASSLRQGLVYEQYF
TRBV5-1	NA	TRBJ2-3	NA	TGCGCCAGCAGCTCCGGGGGGCCTACAGATACGCAGTATTTT	CASSSGGPTDTQYF
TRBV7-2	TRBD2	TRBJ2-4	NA	TGTGCCAGCAGTCCCGTGCGGGGGTCGGCCAAAAACATTCAGTACTTC	CASSPVRGSAKNIQYF
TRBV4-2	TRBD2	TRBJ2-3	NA	TGTGCCAGCAGCCAACAACTAGCGGGGGCAGATACGCAGTATTTT	CASSQQLAGADTQYF
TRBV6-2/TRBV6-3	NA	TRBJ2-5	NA	TGTGCCAGCAGTGCCGGACAGCCTCCGCGGACCCAGTACTTC	CASSAGQPPRTQYF
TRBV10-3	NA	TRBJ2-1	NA	TGTGCCATCAGTTGGGGGGACAATGAGCAGTTCTTC	CAISWGDNEQFF
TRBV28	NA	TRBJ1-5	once	TGTGCCAGCAGAGACCTGCTAGGCAATCAGCCCCAGCATTTT	CASRDLLGNQPQHF
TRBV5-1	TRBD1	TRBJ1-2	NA	TGCGCCAGCAGCCCTTCTTGGGACAGGACCCCCGAGGATGGCTACACCTTC	CASSPSWDRTPEDGYTF
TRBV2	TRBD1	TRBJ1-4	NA	TGTGCCAGCAGCGCTTCACAGGGGGTCGGAAAACTGTTTTTT	CASSASQGVGKLFF
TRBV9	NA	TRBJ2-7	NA	TGTGCCAGCAGCGTAGGACTAACCCCGTACGAGCAGTACTTC	CASSVGLTPYEQYF
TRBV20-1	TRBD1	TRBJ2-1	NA	TGCAGTGCTAGTTGGACAGGATACAATGAGCAGTTCTTC	CSASWTGYNEQFF
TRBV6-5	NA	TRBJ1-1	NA	TGTGCCAGCACCCGGAGTACAGGGAGAGAAGCTTTCTTT	CASTRSTGREAFF
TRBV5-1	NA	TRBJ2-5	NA	TGCGCCAGCAGCTTCGACAGACAACACCAAGAGACCCAGTACTTC	CASSFDRQHQETQYF
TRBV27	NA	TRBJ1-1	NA	TGTGCCAGCAGTCCTATACAGGGTGTGGGCACTGAAGCTTTCTTT	CASSPIQGVGTEAFF
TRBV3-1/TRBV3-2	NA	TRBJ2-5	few	TGTGCCAGCAGCCCCTCAACCGGGTCTGGGGCGTACTTC	CASSPSTGSGAYF
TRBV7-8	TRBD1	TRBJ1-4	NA	TGTGCCAGCAGCTTAGGCCGTCCCAGGGACAGACATAATGAAAAACTGTTTTTT	CASSLGRPRDRHNEKLFF
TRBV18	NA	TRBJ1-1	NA	TGTGCCAGCTCTGCGGACAGACTGAACACTGAAGCTTTCTTT	CASSADRLNTEAFF
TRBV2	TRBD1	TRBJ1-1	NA	TGTGCCAGCAGTGAAGCGCGGGACAGGAGGAACACTGAAGCTTTCTTT	CASSEARDRRNTEAFF
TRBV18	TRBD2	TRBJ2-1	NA	TGTGCCAGCTCACCAGGTAGCGGGAAGAGCAATGAGCAGTTCTTC	CASSPGSGKSNEQFF
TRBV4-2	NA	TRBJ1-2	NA	TGTGCCAGCAGCCAAGTTTCGAGCGGAAACTATGGCTACACCTTC	CASSQVSSGNYGYTF
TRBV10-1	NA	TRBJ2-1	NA	TGCGCCAGCCGTAGGGCCCCAGGGGGACCGGGACTAGAGACCAAGGAGCAGTTCTTC	CASRRAPGGPGLETKEQFF
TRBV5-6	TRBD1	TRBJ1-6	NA	TGTGCCAGCAGCCACTCCAACAGGGGAAGCTCCTATAATTCACCCCTCCACTTT	CASSHSNRGSSYNSPLHF
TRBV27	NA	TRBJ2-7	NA	TGTGCCAGCAGTTTATCGGGCGGGCAGCCTAAGAACTCCTACGAGCAGTACTTC	CASSLSGGQPKNSYEQYF
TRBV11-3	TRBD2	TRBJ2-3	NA	TGTGCCAGCAGCTATATAGCGGGGGGGCCGACAGATACGCAGTATTTT	CASSYIAGGPTDTQYF
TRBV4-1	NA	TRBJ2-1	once	TGCGCCAGCAGCCAAGGCCTCAGGCAACTGGCGAACAATGAGCAGTTCTTC	CASSQGLRQLANNEQFF
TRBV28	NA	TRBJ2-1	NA	TGTGCCTCGCAGGGGTCCAATGAGCAGTTCTTC	CASQGSNEQFF
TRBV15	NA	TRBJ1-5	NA	TGTGCCACCAGCAGATCCGGACAGAGTAATCAGCCCCAGCATTTT	CATSRSGQSNQPQHF
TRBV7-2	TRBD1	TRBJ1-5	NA	TGTGCCAGCAGCTCCCCGACAGGGGTCGAGAATCAGCCCCAGCATTTT	CASSSPTGVENQPQHF
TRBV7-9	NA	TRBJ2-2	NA	TGTGCCAGCAGCTTGAGCCCCCCCACCGGGGAGCTGTTTTTT	CASSLSPPTGELFF